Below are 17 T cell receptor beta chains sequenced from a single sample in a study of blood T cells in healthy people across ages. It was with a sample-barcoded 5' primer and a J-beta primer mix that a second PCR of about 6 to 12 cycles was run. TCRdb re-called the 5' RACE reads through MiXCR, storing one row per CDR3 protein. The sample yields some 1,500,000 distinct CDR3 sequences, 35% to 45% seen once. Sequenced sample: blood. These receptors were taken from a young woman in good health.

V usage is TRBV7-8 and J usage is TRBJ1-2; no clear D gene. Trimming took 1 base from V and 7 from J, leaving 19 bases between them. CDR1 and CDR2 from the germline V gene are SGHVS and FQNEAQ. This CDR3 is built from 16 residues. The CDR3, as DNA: TGTGCCAGCAGCTTAGTGGTTGGGCACAGAGGGAGTGGCTACACCTTC. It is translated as CASSLVVGHRGSGYTF.

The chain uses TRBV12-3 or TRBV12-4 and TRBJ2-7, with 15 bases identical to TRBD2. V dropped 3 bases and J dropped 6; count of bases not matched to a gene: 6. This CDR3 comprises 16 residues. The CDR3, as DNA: TGTGCCAGCAGTTTGGGACTAGCGGGAGGTATAGGCGAGCAGTACTTC. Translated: CASSLGLAGGIGEQYF.

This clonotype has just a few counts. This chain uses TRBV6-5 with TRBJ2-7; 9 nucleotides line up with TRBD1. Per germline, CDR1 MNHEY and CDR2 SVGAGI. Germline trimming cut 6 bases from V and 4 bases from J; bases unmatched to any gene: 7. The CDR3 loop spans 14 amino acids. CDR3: CASRRGTGIYEQYF. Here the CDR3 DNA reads TGTGCCAGCAGGCGCGGGACAGGGATTTACGAGCAGTACTTC.

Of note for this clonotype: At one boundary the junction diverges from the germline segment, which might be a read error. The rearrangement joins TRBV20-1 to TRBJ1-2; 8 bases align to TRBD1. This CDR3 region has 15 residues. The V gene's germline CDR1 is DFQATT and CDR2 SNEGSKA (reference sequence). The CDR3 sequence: CGASSQGARNYGYTF. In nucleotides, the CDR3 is TGCGGTGCTAGTAGTCAGGGGGCGCGTAACTATGGCTACACCTTC.

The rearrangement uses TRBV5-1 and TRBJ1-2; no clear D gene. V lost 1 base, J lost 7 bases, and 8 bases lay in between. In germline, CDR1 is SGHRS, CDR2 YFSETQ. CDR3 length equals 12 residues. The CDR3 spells CASSLYSGGYTF. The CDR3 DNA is TGCGCCAGCAGCTTGTATTCAGGTGGCTACACCTTC.

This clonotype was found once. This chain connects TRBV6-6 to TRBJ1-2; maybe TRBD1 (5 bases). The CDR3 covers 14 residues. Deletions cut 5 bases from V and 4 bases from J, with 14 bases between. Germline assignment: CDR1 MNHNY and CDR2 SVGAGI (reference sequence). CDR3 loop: CASSAKGHSYGYTF. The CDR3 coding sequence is TGTGCCAGCAGTGCCAAGGGGCATAGCTATGGCTACACCTTC.

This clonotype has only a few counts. The DNA for the CDR3 is TGCAGCGTTGAGCTTCGAGAAAGGGTAGACCTTGGCTACACCTTC. Its protein is CSVELRERVDLGYTF. The genes are TRBV29-1 and TRBJ1-2; D unresolved. V lost 3 bases and J 7 bases, leaving 21 bases between the germline ends. Looked up from germline, CDR1 is SQVTM and CDR2 is ANQGSEA. There are 15 residues in the CDR3.

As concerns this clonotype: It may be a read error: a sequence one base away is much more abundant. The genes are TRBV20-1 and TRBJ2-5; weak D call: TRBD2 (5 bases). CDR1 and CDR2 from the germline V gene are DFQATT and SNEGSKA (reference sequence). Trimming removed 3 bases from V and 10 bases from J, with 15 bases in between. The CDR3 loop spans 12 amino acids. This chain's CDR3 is CSASSGSKIQYF. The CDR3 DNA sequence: TGCAGTGCTAGCTCGGGATCTAAGATCCAGTACTTC.

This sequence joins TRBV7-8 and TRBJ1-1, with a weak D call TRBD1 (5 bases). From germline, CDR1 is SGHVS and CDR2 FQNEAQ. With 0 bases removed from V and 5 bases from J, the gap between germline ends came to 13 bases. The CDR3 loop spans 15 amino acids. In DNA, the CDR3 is TGTGCCAGCAGCTTAGCTCTCCCAGGGAGGACTGAAGCTTTCTTT. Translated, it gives CASSLALPGRTEAFF.

The CDR3 coding sequence is TGCAGTGCTAGAGGAGGACTAGTTAGACGAGATACGCAGTATTTT. Residues: CSARGGLVRRDTQYF. The chain carries TRBV20-1 and TRBJ2-3; 7 bases line up with TRBD2. Germline CDR1 is DFQATT and CDR2 is SNEGSKA (reference sequence). With V trimmed by 1 base and J by 5 bases, 9 bases remained unmatched. CDR3 length: 15 amino acids.

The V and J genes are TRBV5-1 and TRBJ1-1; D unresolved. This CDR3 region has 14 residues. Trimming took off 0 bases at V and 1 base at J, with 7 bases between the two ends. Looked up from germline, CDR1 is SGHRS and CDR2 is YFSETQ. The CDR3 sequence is CASSLEHRNTEAFF. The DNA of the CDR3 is TGCGCCAGCAGCTTGGAACACCGGAACACTGAAGCTTTCTTT.

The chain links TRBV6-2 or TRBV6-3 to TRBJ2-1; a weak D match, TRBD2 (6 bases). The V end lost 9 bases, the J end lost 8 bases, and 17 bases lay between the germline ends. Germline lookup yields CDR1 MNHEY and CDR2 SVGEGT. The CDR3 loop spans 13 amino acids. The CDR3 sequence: CASKSGGYDEQFF. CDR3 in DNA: TGTGCCAGTAAGAGCGGAGGGTATGATGAGCAGTTCTTC.

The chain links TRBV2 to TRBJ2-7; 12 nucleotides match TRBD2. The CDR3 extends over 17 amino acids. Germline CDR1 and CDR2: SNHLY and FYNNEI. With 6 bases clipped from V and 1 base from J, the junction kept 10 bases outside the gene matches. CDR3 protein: CASSPPLAGGYSYEQYF. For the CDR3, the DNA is TGTGCCAGCAGCCCCCCACTAGCGGGAGGATATTCCTACGAGCAGTACTTC.

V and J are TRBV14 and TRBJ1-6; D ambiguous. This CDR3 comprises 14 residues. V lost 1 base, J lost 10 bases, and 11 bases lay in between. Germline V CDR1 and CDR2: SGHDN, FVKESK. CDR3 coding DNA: TGTGCCAGCAGCCAAGGCAGCACCTTGTCACCCCTCCACTTT. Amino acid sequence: CASSQGSTLSPLHF.

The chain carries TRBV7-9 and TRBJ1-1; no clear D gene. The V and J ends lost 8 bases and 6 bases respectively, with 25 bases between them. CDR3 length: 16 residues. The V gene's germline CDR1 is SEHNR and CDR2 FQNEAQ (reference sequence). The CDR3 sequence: CASGIWRKGKWSEAFF. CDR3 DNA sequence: TGTGCCAGCGGTATCTGGAGAAAAGGTAAATGGTCTGAAGCTTTCTTT.

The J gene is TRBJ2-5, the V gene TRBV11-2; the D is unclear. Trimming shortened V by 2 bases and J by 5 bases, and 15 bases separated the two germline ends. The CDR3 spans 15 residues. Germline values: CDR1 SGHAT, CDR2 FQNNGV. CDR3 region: CASSLRVGSQETQYF. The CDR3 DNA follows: TGTGCCAGCAGCTTAAGGGTTGGCAGTCAGGAGACCCAGTACTTC. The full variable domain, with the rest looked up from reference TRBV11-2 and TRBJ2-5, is EAGVAQSPRYKIIEKRQSVAFWCNPISGHATLYWYQQILGQGPKLLIQFQNNGVVDDSQLPKDRFSAERLKGVDSTLKIQPAKLEDSAVYLCASSLRVGSQETQYFGPGTRLLVL.

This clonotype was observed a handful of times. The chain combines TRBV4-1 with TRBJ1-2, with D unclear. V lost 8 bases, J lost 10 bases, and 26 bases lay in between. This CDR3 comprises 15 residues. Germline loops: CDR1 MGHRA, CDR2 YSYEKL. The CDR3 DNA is TGCGCCAGCTTCGGAGCGGTGGGCGGGCGGCCCTACTACACCTTC. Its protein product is CASFGAVGGRPYYTF.